The 13 T cell receptor beta chains below come from one sample, sequenced in a study of T cell repertoires in MIS-A myocarditis. Sequencing used immunoSEQ multiplex PCR; TCRdb keeps in-frame clones, though not all of them. Among some 12,000 clones listed, 65% to 90% were seen once. Sequenced material: right ventricle heart tissue obtained at autopsy. The origin of the receptors is a man younger than 35 with fulminant myocarditis from multisystem inflammatory syndrome in adults (MIS-A) after COVID-19.

The chain is built from TRBV5-6 and TRBJ2-7, with D unresolved. V lost 3 bases to trimming and J lost 7 bases, with 8 bases between them. In germline, CDR1 is SGHDT, CDR2 YYEEEE. CDR3 size: 11 residues. For the CDR3, the DNA is TGTGCCAGCAGCTCGTTAGGGGAGCAGTACTTC. Translating it yields CASSSLGEQYF.

The V and J genes are TRBV4-2 and TRBJ1-1; D remains unclear. Germline-derived CDR1 and CDR2 are LGHNA and YNFKEQ. V was cut by 6 bases and J by 7 bases, with 18 bases left in between. The CDR3 totals 14 residues. CDR3 sequence reads: CASRGSKVGDEAFF. DNA for the CDR3: TGTGCCAGCAGGGGTAGTAAGGTGGGAGATGAAGCTTTCTTT.

The rearrangement uses TRBV30 and TRBJ2-1; D ambiguous. In germline, CDR1 is GTSNPN, CDR2 SVGIG (reference sequence). V lost 2 bases to trimming and J lost 10 bases, with 9 bases between them. The CDR3 consists of 11 residues. CDR3 nucleotides: TGTGCCTGGAGTTATGCGACGGAGCAGTTCTTC. Amino acids: CAWSYATEQFF. Based on the CDR3 plus reference TRBV30 and TRBJ2-1, the full variable domain is SQTIHQWPATLVQPVGSPLSLECTVEGTSNPNLYWYRQAAGRGLQLLFYSVGIGQISSEVPQNLSASRPQDRQFILSSKKLLLSDSGFYLCAWSYATEQFFGPGTRLTVL.

V and J are TRBV11-2 and TRBJ2-1, with TRBD2 identical over 7 bases. Looked up from germline, CDR1 is SGHAT and CDR2 is FQNNGV. This CDR3 has 15 residues. V lost 5 bases and J lost 9; bases outside the gene matches: 13. The CDR3 here is CASSHALGAGAEQFF. CDR3 coding DNA: TGTGCCAGCAGCCACGCCTTGGGCGCGGGAGCTGAGCAGTTCTTC. Complete variable domain (other parts from reference TRBV11-2 and TRBJ2-1): EAGVAQSPRYKIIEKRQSVAFWCNPISGHATLYWYQQILGQGPKLLIQFQNNGVVDDSQLPKDRFSAERLKGVDSTLKIQPAKLEDSAVYLCASSHALGAGAEQFFGPGTRLTVL.

This clone was seen a few times. The chain is built from TRBV2 and TRBJ1-4, with D perhaps TRBD1 (6 bases). CDR1 is SNHLY and CDR2 is FYNNEI in the germline V gene. Trimming left V 6 bases short and J 4 bases short, with 12 bases between. The CDR3 runs 14 residues. This chain's CDR3 is CASRIDRINEKLFF. The CDR3 DNA reads TGTGCCAGCAGGATAGACAGGATTAATGAAAAACTGTTTTTT.

This sequence joins TRBV19 and TRBJ1-4, with 7 bases lining up with TRBD1. CDR1 and CDR2 (germline): LNHDA, SQIVND (reference sequence). The CDR3 contains 13 residues. Trimming at V came to 3 bases and at J to 8 bases, leaving 3 bases not matched to a gene. In DNA, the CDR3 is TGTGCCAGTAGTATTAACAGGGGAGAAAAACTGTTTTTT. This gives the protein CASSINRGEKLFF. The variable domain in full, completed from reference TRBV19 and TRBJ1-4, reads DGGITQSPKYLFRKEGQNVTLSCEQNLNHDAMYWYRQDPGQGLRLIYYSQIVNDFQKGDIAEGYSVSREKKESFPLTVTSAQKNPTAFYLCASSINRGEKLFFGSGTQLSVL.

The V gene is TRBV30, the J gene TRBJ2-3; D is unclear. Per germline, CDR1 GTSNPN and CDR2 SVGIG (reference sequence). V dropped 1 base and J dropped 4 bases, with 3 bases sitting between them. The CDR3 sequence is 11 residues long. DNA for the CDR3: TGTGCCTGGAGTGCGGCAGATACGCAGTATTTT. It yields the protein CAWSAADTQYF.

This rearrangement joins TRBV6-5 to TRBJ1-5; a weak D match, TRBD1 (6 bases). CDR1 MNHEY and CDR2 SVGAGI come from the germline V gene. V was clipped by 6 bases and J by 3 bases, with 15 bases between them. CDR3 size: 15 residues. In DNA, the CDR3 is TGTGCCAGCAGGGCGACAGGTCGTTACAATCAGCCCCAGCATTTT. It codes for CASRATGRYNQPQHF.

The chain employs TRBV4-1 and TRBJ2-7; 8 bases map to TRBD1. The CDR3 extends over 16 amino acids. Trimming cost V 5 bases and J 0 bases; bases outside gene matches: 9. CDR1 is MGHRA, CDR2 YSYEKL, per germline. In DNA form, the CDR3 reads TGCGCCAGCAGCACGCGCGGACAGGGTAGCTCCTACGAGCAGTACTTC. As protein: CASSTRGQGSSYEQYF.

The chain is built from TRBV15 and TRBJ2-7, with 8 bases fitting TRBD1. Germline V gene sequence: CDR1 LNHNV, CDR2 YYDKDF (reference sequence). V lost 1 base and J lost 5; bases outside the gene matches: 10. The CDR3 runs to 16 residues. The CDR3 loop is CATSRGDRGGTDEQYF. Here the CDR3 DNA reads TGTGCCACCAGCAGAGGCGACAGGGGAGGCACGGACGAGCAGTACTTC.

This chain connects TRBV19 to TRBJ1-1; TRBD1 matches 7 bases. V lost 3 bases to trimming and J lost 4 bases; unmatched junction nucleotides: 14. The CDR3 is 17 residues long. Germline lookup yields CDR1 LNHDA and CDR2 SQIVND (reference sequence). This chain's CDR3 is CASSIWLQGSGSTEAFF. CDR3 DNA sequence: TGTGCCAGTAGTATTTGGTTACAGGGGAGTGGGAGCACTGAAGCTTTCTTT.

The genes are TRBV4-2 and TRBJ1-1; 8 positions agree with TRBD1. From germline, CDR1 is LGHNA and CDR2 YNFKEQ. The length of the CDR3 is 18 residues. V lost 3 bases to trimming and J lost 3 bases; unmatched junction nucleotides: 15. The CDR3 reads CASSQRTTGEIWDTEAFF. CDR3 DNA: TGTGCCAGCAGCCAGAGAACGACAGGGGAGATTTGGGACACTGAAGCTTTCTTT.

Here the CDR3 reads CASSTIGQGGNTIYF. In nucleotides, the CDR3 is TGTGCCAGCAGTACTATTGGACAGGGAGGAAACACCATATATTTT. The chain recombines TRBV2 with TRBJ1-3, with 8 bases matching TRBD1. This CDR3 is 15 amino acids long. In germline, CDR1 is SNHLY, CDR2 FYNNEI. The V and J ends lost 5 bases and 4 bases, in that order; junction bases with no gene match: 7.